These 2 T cell receptor beta chains were all obtained from the same sample, sequenced in a study of cytomegalovirus exposure and HLA in healthy donors. Use of 60 Vbeta and 13 Jbeta primers characterized the PCR. Profiling relied on immunoSEQ multiplex PCR, and the TCRdb table lists in-frame clones only, not all of them. Of tens of thousands of clones detected, roughly a tenth appear once; the ten largest clones hold approximately 24%. The sample taken for sequencing was PBMCs. Receptors originate from a man aged 55 to 70 in good health and CMV-seropositive.

The chain employs TRBV9 and TRBJ2-1, with D maybe TRBD1 (6 bases). CDR1 is SGDLS, CDR2 YYNGEE, per germline. The CDR3 contains 17 residues. Trimming took off 3 bases at V and 2 bases at J, with 18 bases between the two ends. CDR3 coding DNA: TGTGCCAGCAGCGCCGCAACCGGGACACCCGCCTACAATGAGCAGTTCTTC. This gives the protein CASSAATGTPAYNEQFF.

V gene TRBV30 combines with J gene TRBJ2-2, with 11 bases that match TRBD1. The V gene end was trimmed by 4 bases and the J gene end by 9 bases; junction bases not matched to a gene: 13. The V gene's germline CDR1 is GTSNPN and CDR2 SVGIG (reference sequence). The CDR3 has 16 residues. The CDR3 here is CAWNVLGQGGTRELFF. CDR3 nucleotides: TGTGCCTGGAATGTACTGGGACAGGGGGGAACCAGGGAGCTGTTTTTT.